This TCR beta chain was identified during a study of regulatory T cells in long-lasting Graves disease. Germline values: CDR1 SGDLS, CDR2 YYNGEE. This CDR3 spans 16 amino acids. V trimming: 4 bases; J trimming: 0 bases; junction bases outside the gene matches: 6. Comments on this clonotype: The target antigen is unknown.

Combining iRepertoire HTBI primers with Arm-PCR of CDR3 regions, the authors built TCR beta libraries. TCRdb re-analysed the multiplex PCR reads in MiXCR, keeping a single row per CDR3 protein. The sample has more than 350,000 distinct CDR3 sequences, under 15% seen once. Indicated time point: newly diagnosed GD, antithyroid drugs for less than 3 months. From PBMCs, RNA was extracted and then used to make the TCR library. Roughly 8.2-milliliter peripheral blood samples went into EDTA tubes. Notes on the study in general: Only peripheral blood was studied, not thyroid tissue.

The same data also went into a second study, on T cells in Graves' hyperthyroidism and ophthalmopathy. That paper notes: When ophthalmopathy did not progress within 18 months, Graves' hyperthyroidism was considered stable.

The sample here was peripheral blood mononuclear cells (PBMCs), taken at new diagnosis, from a patient treated with antithyroid drugs. V gene TRBV9 combines with J gene TRBJ1-3, with 8 bases aligning to TRBD1. The source is a woman under 40 with Graves disease. This CDR3 is CASSQGQGLSGNTIYF. The CDR3 region has the DNA TGTGCCAGCAGCCAAGGACAGGGCCTCTCTGGAAACACCATATATTTT.